One sample yielded the 9 T cell receptor beta chains listed below, sequenced in a study of cytomegalovirus exposure and HLA in healthy donors. Use of 60 Vbeta and 13 Jbeta primers characterized the PCR. Measured with immunoSEQ multiplex PCR; TCRdb has only the in-frame clones, and not every one. Found here are under 200,000 clones, roughly 80% of them singletons; the top ten hold less than 2%. Sequencing was carried out using PBMCs. These receptors all come from a woman aged 18-29 years in good health and CMV-seronegative.

This chain links TRBV19 with TRBJ1-2; D is perhaps TRBD1 (6 bases). The V end lost 4 bases, the J end lost 3 bases, and 18 bases lay between the germline ends. Germline V gives CDR1 LNHDA, CDR2 SQIVND (reference sequence). There are 16 residues in the CDR3. The CDR3 reads CASSTYIPGHHYGYTF. The DNA for the CDR3 is TGTGCCAGTAGTACCTATATCCCGGGACATCACTATGGCTACACCTTC.

The chain joins TRBV18 to TRBJ2-1, with a tentative D call TRBD2 (6 bases). Per germline, CDR1 KGHSH and CDR2 LQKENI. V was clipped by 1 base and J by 0 bases, with 10 bases between them. This CDR3 region has 16 residues. The CDR3 sequence is CASSPLGGSSYNEQFF. The CDR3 DNA reads TGTGCCAGCTCACCACTTGGGGGGAGCTCCTACAATGAGCAGTTCTTC.

This chain links TRBV19 with TRBJ2-1; the D gene is possibly TRBD2 (5 bases). V was clipped by 6 bases and J by 7 bases, with 10 bases between them. CDR1 LNHDA and CDR2 SQIVND come from the germline V gene (reference sequence). The CDR3 runs 12 residues. The CDR3 coding sequence is TGTGCCAGTAGAGACCCGGGGAATGAGCAGTTCTTC. Protein product: CASRDPGNEQFF.

The chain carries TRBV5-4 and TRBJ1-2; 11 bases fit TRBD1. CDR3 length equals 17 residues. With 4 bases clipped from V and 1 base from J, the junction kept 9 bases outside the gene matches. Germline-derived CDR1 and CDR2 are SGHNT and YYREEE (reference sequence). The CDR3 reads CASSTGQGARSNYGYTF. CDR3 DNA: TGTGCCAGCAGCACTGGACAGGGGGCGAGGAGTAACTATGGCTACACCTTC.

The rearrangement links TRBV19 to TRBJ2-4; maybe TRBD1 (5 bases). The germline CDR1 and CDR2 sequences are LNHDA and SQIVND (reference sequence). Deletions cut 8 bases from V and 5 bases from J, with 16 bases between. The CDR3 consists of 14 residues. The CDR3: CASSQVGEQNIQYF. The CDR3 DNA reads as TGTGCCAGTTCCCAAGTAGGGGAACAAAACATTCAGTACTTC. The whole variable domain, remainder taken from reference TRBV19 and TRBJ2-4, is DGGITQSPKYLFRKEGQNVTLSCEQNLNHDAMYWYRQDPGQGLRLIYYSQIVNDFQKGDIAEGYSVSREKKESFPLTVTSAQKNPTAFYLCASSQVGEQNIQYFGAGTRLSVL.

The V and J genes are TRBV15 and TRBJ2-1, with TRBD2 as a possible D gene (5 bases). The length of the CDR3 is 15 residues. Germline loops: CDR1 LNHNV, CDR2 YYDKDF (reference sequence). Trimming took 2 bases from V and 5 from J, leaving 13 bases between them. The chain's CDR3 is CATSRLRELNNEQFF. CDR3 sequence (DNA): TGTGCCACCAGCAGATTGAGGGAGCTAAACAATGAGCAGTTCTTC.

The chain recombines TRBV6-5 with TRBJ2-4, with D possibly TRBD2 on 5 matching bases. Per the germline V gene, CDR1 is MNHEY and CDR2 is SVGAGI. The CDR3 consists of 13 residues. Between the trimmed V and J ends, which lost 5 bases and 6 bases, there was a span of 11 bases. Written as DNA, the CDR3 is TGTGCCAGCAGTCCCGACTATGGAAACATTCAGTACTTC. Translated: CASSPDYGNIQYF.

V is TRBV11-3 and J is TRBJ2-7, with 11 bases that match TRBD2. The CDR3 sequence is 17 residues long. Germline CDR1 and CDR2: SGHNT and YENEEA. J was trimmed by 0 bases and V by 5 bases; bases with no gene match: 9. The CDR3 here is CASSPRTSGPNSYEQYV. In DNA, the CDR3 is TGTGCCAGCAGCCCGAGGACTAGCGGGCCTAACTCCTACGAGCAGTACGTC.

This clone was seen once. The J gene is TRBJ2-1, the V gene TRBV5-4, with D perhaps TRBD2 (5 bases). Germline values: CDR1 SGHNT, CDR2 YYREEE (reference sequence). Trimming pared 4 bases from V and 2 bases from J, leaving 13 bases between. This CDR3 region has 15 residues. The CDR3 loop is CASSPGETTYNEQFF. The DNA of the CDR3 is TGTGCCAGCAGCCCGGGCGAGACTACCTACAATGAGCAGTTCTTC.